This paragraph reports one TCR beta chain. The data derive from a study of blood T cell repertoires in COVID-19. In the authors' methods: From reference gene primer amplification, estimates of nucleated cell counts were derived. Sequenced by immunoSEQ multiplex PCR; TCRdb stores in-frame clones only, minus some. The D gene and trimming were derived from the DNA, and the V and J assignments and clone size from that table. The data hold around 59,000 clones, with 73% observed a single time. J lost 4 bases, V lost 4 bases, and 9 bases had no gene match. The CDR3 length is 15 residues. CDR1 and CDR2 from the germline V gene are SGHTS and YDEGEE.

The sample comprised peripheral blood. The chain carries TRBV5-8 and TRBJ1-1, with 8 bases identical to TRBD1. The receptor was derived from a woman aged 45-60 years with active or convalescent COVID-19. The CDR3 region has the DNA TGTGCCAGCAGCCCGACAGGGGCGTATACCACTGAAGCTTTCTTT. This gives the protein CASSPTGAYTTEAFF.